Given below is one T cell receptor beta chain in context. These data are taken from a study of T cell responses to AZD1222 COVID-19 vaccine. CDR1 and CDR2 (germline): SGHTA, FQGNSA. CDR3 length: 14 amino acids. V was pared by 5 bases and J by 1 base, with 11 bases between. The table came from immunoSEQ multiplex PCR; TCRdb's copy has only in-frame clones and leaves some out. The repertoire holds approximately 150,000 clones, with around 92% as singletons. The chain has TRBV7-2 and TRBJ1-2; D call uncertain. The source material was peripheral blood, sampled on day 0 of MenACWY control vaccination. The TCR was taken from an adult in good health. The CDR3 region is CASSLEGINYGYTF. The CDR3 DNA is TGTGCCAGCAGCCTCGAAGGGATTAACTATGGCTACACCTTC.